These 25 T cell receptor beta chains came from one sample sequenced in a study of T cell repertoires in cytomegalovirus infection. TCRdb called the reads again in MiXCR, with one record for every CDR3 protein. This table has 150,000 to 200,000 distinct CDR3 sequences, about 21% appearing once. Sequencing was performed on PBMCs. These receptors were collected from a human donor in good health (CMV status not recorded). Some clones in this sample may be carry-over from other donors' samples.

This clonotype was seen repeatedly, ten times or more. V usage is TRBV7-2 and J usage is TRBJ2-5, with D perhaps matching TRBD1 or TRBD2 (5 bases each). In germline, CDR1 is SGHTA, CDR2 FQGNSA. This CDR3 comprises 12 residues. The V end lost 5 bases, the J end lost 5 bases, and 9 bases lay between the germline ends. The CDR3 DNA is TGTGCCAGCAGCCCGTGGGGGGAGACCCAGTACTTC. It encodes CASSPWGETQYF.

V is TRBV20-1 and J is TRBJ1-1; D is ambiguous. This CDR3 contains 12 residues. The germline V and J ends were trimmed by 2 bases and 0 bases, with 4 bases remaining between them. Looked up from germline, CDR1 is DFQATT and CDR2 is SNEGSKA (reference sequence). CDR3 sequence: CSARLLNTEAFF. The CDR3, as DNA: TGCAGTGCTAGACTTCTGAACACTGAAGCTTTCTTT.

This clonotype was counted at least ten times. This sequence joins TRBV7-2 and TRBJ2-2; TRBD2 matches 7 bases. Germline CDR1 reads SGHTA; CDR2 reads FQGNSA. V was pared by 0 bases and J by 4 bases, with 5 bases of the junction left unmatched. The CDR3 consists of 16 residues. CDR3 sequence: CASSLAGGPSTGELFF. The CDR3 nucleotides are TGTGCCAGCAGCTTAGCGGGAGGGCCGAGCACCGGGGAGCTGTTTTTT.

This clonotype was detected many times. This chain connects TRBV28 to TRBJ2-2; D possibly corresponds to TRBD2 (5 bases). Germline V lookup: CDR1 MDHEN, CDR2 SYDVKM. The CDR3 runs to 14 residues. Trimming shortened V by 5 bases and J by 7 bases, and 14 bases separated the two germline ends. CDR3 DNA sequence: TGTGCCAGCAGTGGCGGGTCCCGCAACGGGGAGCTGTTTTTT. As protein: CASSGGSRNGELFF.

This clonotype was counted only a few times. Here the CDR3 DNA reads TGTGCCATCAGTGAGTCCCGACTGAGTGAGCAGTTCTTC. Its protein is CAISESRLSEQFF. The rearrangement joins TRBV10-3 to TRBJ2-1; D is unclear. Germline loops: CDR1 ENHRY, CDR2 SYGVKD. Trimming took off 0 bases at V and 9 bases at J, with 9 bases between the two ends. CDR3 length: 13 residues.

There are many counts of this clonotype. This chain joins TRBV7-6 and TRBJ2-2; possibly TRBD1 or TRBD2 for D (5 bases each). The CDR3 has 15 amino acids. In germline, CDR1 is SGHVS, CDR2 FNYEAQ. Trimming cost V 4 bases and J 4 bases, with 13 bases left between them. The CDR3 DNA follows: TGTGCCAGCAGCTCAACGGGGCCTGGCACCGGGGAGCTGTTTTTT. Residues: CASSSTGPGTGELFF.

This chain joins TRBV6-2 or TRBV6-3 and TRBJ1-5; possible D gene TRBD1, 6 bases. This CDR3 has 18 amino acids. The V gene lost 6 bases and the J gene lost 0 bases, with 21 bases spanning the gap. Germline V gives CDR1 MNHEY, CDR2 SVGEGT. The CDR3 DNA sequence: TGTGCCAGCAGATCCCAGGACAGATTGCCTTATAGCAATCAGCCCCAGCATTTT. It is translated as CASRSQDRLPYSNQPQHF.

Remarks on this clonotype: Its ends do not fully match the called genes, so a read error is possible. V usage is TRBV5-6 and J usage is TRBJ2-7, with TRBD2 matching 7 bases. The CDR3 totals 15 residues. Germline V gene lookup returns CDR1 SGHDT and CDR2 YYEEEE. CDR3 amino acids: CVSSHEAGSPDEQYF. In nucleotides, the CDR3 is TGTGTCAGCAGCCACGAAGCGGGGTCCCCAGACGAGCAGTACTTC. Using reference TRBV5-6 and TRBJ2-7 for the parts outside the CDR3, the full variable domain is DAGVTQSPTHLIKTRGQQVTLRCSPKSGHDTVSWYQQALGQGPQFIFQYYEEEERQRGNFPDRFSGHQFPNYSSELNVNALLLGDSALYLCVSSHEAGSPDEQYFGPGTRLTVT.

This clonotype was detected a few times. The genes are TRBV28 and TRBJ2-1; 9 bases are shared with TRBD1. Per the germline V gene, CDR1 is MDHEN and CDR2 is SYDVKM. The CDR3 runs 15 residues. V was clipped by 5 bases and J by 7 bases; unmatched bases: 9. This CDR3 is CASSVPGQGGNEQFF. CDR3 nucleotide sequence: TGTGCCAGCAGTGTCCCGGGACAGGGTGGAAATGAGCAGTTCTTC.

The J gene is TRBJ2-7, the V gene TRBV6-5; D might be TRBD2 (6 bases). Germline V gives CDR1 MNHEY, CDR2 SVGAGI. The CDR3 runs 14 residues. V shed 0 bases and J shed 3 bases, with 9 bases lying between them. The CDR3, as DNA: TGTGCCAGCAGTTACTCGGAGGGCAACTACGAGCAGTACTTC. Residues: CASSYSEGNYEQYF.

This clonotype was recorded many times. The rearrangement links TRBV7-9 to TRBJ2-7; TRBD1 matches 9 bases. CDR1 is SEHNR and CDR2 is FQNEAQ in the germline V gene (reference sequence). Unmatched junction bases numbered 2, after V lost 3 bases and J lost 2 bases. The CDR3 length is 14 residues. CDR3 residues: CASSFDRGAYEQYF. DNA of the CDR3: TGTGCCAGCAGCTTCGACAGGGGGGCCTACGAGCAGTACTTC. Filled out from reference TRBV7-9 and TRBJ2-7, the complete variable domain reads DTGVSQNPRHKITKRGQNVTFRCDPISEHNRLYWYRQTLGQGPEFLTYFQNEAQLEKSRLLSDRFSAERPKGSFSTLEIQRTEQGDSAMYLCASSFDRGAYEQYFGPGTRLTVT.

This sequence joins TRBV6-2 or TRBV6-3 and TRBJ1-5; D is perhaps TRBD1 (6 bases). The germline CDR1 and CDR2 sequences are MNHEY and SVGEGT. The CDR3 runs 16 residues. V was trimmed by 6 bases and J by 3 bases, leaving 18 bases between them. CDR3: CASSYPGAGVNQPQHF. The CDR3 DNA follows: TGTGCCAGCAGCTACCCAGGGGCCGGTGTCAATCAGCCCCAGCATTTT.

About this clonotype: This may come from a read error, since a much larger clone is one base off. This chain links TRBV28 with TRBJ1-1; D is possibly TRBD1 (6 bases). The CDR3 is made up of 16 amino acids. The germline V gene encodes CDR1 MDHEN and CDR2 SYDVKM. CDR3 region: CACSLTGAGGDTEAFF. For the CDR3, the DNA is TGTGCCTGCAGCCTTACGGGGGCTGGGGGGGACACTGAAGCTTTCTTT.

V usage is TRBV11-2 and J usage is TRBJ1-1; D uncertain. The CDR3 extends over 15 amino acids. CDR1 and CDR2 (germline): SGHAT, FQNNGV. V lost 5 bases, J lost 5 bases, and 18 bases lay in between. In DNA, the CDR3 is TGTGCCAGCAGCCGACCCCGACCGTCCCGGACTGAAGCTTTCTTT. Translated: CASSRPRPSRTEAFF.

This clonotype turned up a few times. The V and J genes are TRBV19 and TRBJ2-1; D unresolved. Germline V CDR1 and CDR2: LNHDA, SQIVND (reference sequence). The CDR3 contains 13 residues. The ends were cut back, 1 base at V and 2 bases at J, with 3 bases in the middle. This chain's CDR3 is CASSIVAYNEQFF. DNA of the CDR3: TGTGCCAGTAGTATAGTAGCCTACAATGAGCAGTTCTTC.

V and J are TRBV5-4 and TRBJ2-1; 10 nucleotides agree with TRBD2. Germline-derived CDR1 and CDR2 are SGHNT and YYREEE (reference sequence). The CDR3 consists of 15 residues. With 4 bases clipped from V and 4 bases from J, the junction kept 5 bases outside the gene matches. In DNA, the CDR3 is TGTGCCAGCAGCAATAGCGGGGGGACTTACAATGAGCAGTTCTTC. This encodes CASSNSGGTYNEQFF.

In its sample, this clonotype was seen many times. V gene TRBV7-9 combines with J gene TRBJ1-2; weak D call: TRBD1 (6 bases). The CDR3 is 13 residues long. CDR1 is SEHNR and CDR2 is FQNEAQ in the germline V gene (reference sequence). Trimming shortened V by 5 bases and J by 5 bases, and 12 bases separated the two germline ends. CDR3 in amino acids: CASSPLTGYGYTF. In DNA, the CDR3 is TGTGCCAGCAGCCCCTTAACAGGGTATGGCTACACCTTC.

This clonotype was seen many times. The CDR3 DNA sequence: TGTGCCAGCAGCTTAGGGCCGGAGACGACCGCTTTCTTT. Translating it yields CASSLGPETTAFF. The chain joins TRBV11-3 to TRBJ1-1; the D is unclear. This CDR3 has 13 amino acids. Trimming shortened V by 1 base and J by 11 bases, and 14 bases separated the two germline ends. The V gene's germline CDR1 is SGHNT and CDR2 YENEEA.

This clonotype has ten or more counts. CDR3 amino acids: CASSGEASGTSGERSYNEQFF. CDR3 nucleotide sequence: TGTGCCAGCAGCGGCGAGGCGTCCGGGACTAGCGGGGAACGCTCCTACAATGAGCAGTTCTTC. The V call is TRBV7-6, the J call TRBJ2-1; 13 positions match TRBD2. Trimming took 5 bases from V and 0 from J; bases not matched to a gene: 16. Germline V gene sequence: CDR1 SGHVS, CDR2 FNYEAQ. The CDR3 is 21 amino acids. The full variable domain, its missing parts supplied by reference TRBV7-6 and TRBJ2-1, is GAGVSQSPRYKVTKRGQDVALRCDPISGHVSLYWYRQALGQGPEFLTYFNYEAQQDKSGLPNDRFSAERPEGSISTLTIQRTEQRDSAMYRCASSGEASGTSGERSYNEQFFGPGTRLTVL.

The chain employs TRBV7-3 and TRBJ2-1; TRBD2 agrees at 10 bases. The CDR3 length is 14 residues. Germline V gene lookup returns CDR1 SGHTA and CDR2 FQGTGA. J gave up 8 bases and V 5 bases, and 6 bases lay outside the gene matches. Here the CDR3 DNA reads TGTGCCAGCAGCGCTAGCGGGGGTAGGGATGAGCAGTTCTTC. This gives the protein CASSASGGRDEQFF.

This clonotype was picked up many times. The genes are TRBV7-2 and TRBJ2-2; a weak D match, TRBD2 (5 bases). Germline V gene sequence: CDR1 SGHTA, CDR2 FQGNSA. The V and J ends lost 5 bases and 8 bases respectively, with 15 bases between them. The CDR3 has 14 amino acids. The CDR3 coding sequence is TGTGCCAGCAGCCCTACTAGTTTTGGGGGGGAGCTGTTTTTT. Amino acid sequence: CASSPTSFGGELFF.

The V call is TRBV6-1, the J call TRBJ1-5; 9 positions agree with TRBD1. CDR1 and CDR2 from the germline V gene are MNHNS and SASEGT. Trimming removed 4 bases from V and 6 bases from J; junction bases left unmatched: 10. CDR3 size: 16 residues. The DNA of the CDR3 is TGTGCCAGCAGTGGCGGGACAGGGCCATCATCTCAGCCCCAGCATTTT. It is translated as CASSGGTGPSSQPQHF.

This sequence joins TRBV20-1 and TRBJ1-1, with a tentative D call TRBD1 (5 bases). CDR1 is DFQATT, CDR2 SNEGSKA, per germline (reference sequence). This CDR3 region has 12 residues. The V end lost 1 base, the J end lost 6 bases, and 9 bases lay between the germline ends. The CDR3 DNA reads as TGCAGTGCTAGAGGGCGGGGCGCTGAAGCTTTCTTT. Translated, it gives CSARGRGAEAFF.

This clonotype has at least ten counts. This sequence joins TRBV28 and TRBJ2-3; TRBD2 is a possible D gene (5 bases). This CDR3 has 13 residues. The V gene lost 6 bases and the J gene lost 2 bases, with 9 bases spanning the gap. Germline V gene data show CDR1 as MDHEN and CDR2 as SYDVKM. CDR3: CASRPTNTDTQYF. For the CDR3, the DNA is TGTGCCAGCAGACCGACTAACACAGATACGCAGTATTTT.

This clonotype came up a few times. The rearrangement uses TRBV6-2 or TRBV6-3 and TRBJ2-3; 9 positions agree with TRBD2. V shed 6 bases and J 2 bases; nucleotides not matched to a gene: 6. The CDR3 length is 15 residues. CDR1 is MNHEY, CDR2 SVGEGT, per germline. CDR3: CASRTLAGYTDTQYF. The CDR3 region has the DNA TGTGCCAGCAGAACCCTAGCGGGGTACACAGATACGCAGTATTTT.